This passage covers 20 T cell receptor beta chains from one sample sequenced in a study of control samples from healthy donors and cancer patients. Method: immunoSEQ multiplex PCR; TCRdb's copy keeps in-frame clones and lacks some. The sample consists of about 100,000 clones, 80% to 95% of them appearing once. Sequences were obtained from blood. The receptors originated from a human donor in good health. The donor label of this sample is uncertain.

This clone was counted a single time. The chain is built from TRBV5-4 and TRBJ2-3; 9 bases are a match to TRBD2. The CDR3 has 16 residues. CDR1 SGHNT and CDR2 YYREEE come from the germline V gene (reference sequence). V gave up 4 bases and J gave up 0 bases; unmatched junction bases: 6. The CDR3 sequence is CASSIRAGGSTDTQYF. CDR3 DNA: TGTGCCAGCAGCATTAGAGCGGGGGGCAGCACAGATACGCAGTATTTT.

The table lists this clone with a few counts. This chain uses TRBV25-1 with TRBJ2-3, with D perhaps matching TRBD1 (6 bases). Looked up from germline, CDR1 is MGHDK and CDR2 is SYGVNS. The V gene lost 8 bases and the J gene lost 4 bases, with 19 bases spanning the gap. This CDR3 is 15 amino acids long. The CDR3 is CASSEQGVLPDTQYF. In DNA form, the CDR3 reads TGTGCCAGCTCAGAACAGGGTGTTCTCCCAGATACGCAGTATTTT.

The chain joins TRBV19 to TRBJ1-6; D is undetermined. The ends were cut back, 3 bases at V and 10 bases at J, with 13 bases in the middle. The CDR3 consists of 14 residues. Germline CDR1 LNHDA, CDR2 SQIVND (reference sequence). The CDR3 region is CASSISLNSSPLHF. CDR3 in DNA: TGTGCCAGTAGTATCTCCTTGAACAGCTCACCCCTCCACTTT.

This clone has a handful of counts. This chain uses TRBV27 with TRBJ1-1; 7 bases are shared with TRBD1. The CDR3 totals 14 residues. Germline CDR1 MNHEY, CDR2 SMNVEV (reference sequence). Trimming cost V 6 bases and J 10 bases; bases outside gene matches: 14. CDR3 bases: TGTGCCAGCAGACGGACAGGAAGGACCCTAAGAGCTTTCTTT. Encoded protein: CASRRTGRTLRAFF.

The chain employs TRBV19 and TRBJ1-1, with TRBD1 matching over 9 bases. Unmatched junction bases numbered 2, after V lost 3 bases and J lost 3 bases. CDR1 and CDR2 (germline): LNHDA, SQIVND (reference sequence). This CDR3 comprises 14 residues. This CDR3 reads CASSIWTGDTEAFF. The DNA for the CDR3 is TGTGCCAGTAGTATTTGGACAGGGGACACTGAAGCTTTCTTT. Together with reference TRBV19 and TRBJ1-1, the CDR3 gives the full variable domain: DGGITQSPKYLFRKEGQNVTLSCEQNLNHDAMYWYRQDPGQGLRLIYYSQIVNDFQKGDIAEGYSVSREKKESFPLTVTSAQKNPTAFYLCASSIWTGDTEAFFGQGTRLTVV.

Here the CDR3 reads CASSRTDPTYGYTF. DNA of the CDR3: TGTGCCAGCAGCCGGACAGACCCCACCTATGGCTACACCTTC. The V gene is TRBV2, the J gene TRBJ1-2; D may be TRBD1 (6 bases). Per germline, CDR1 SNHLY and CDR2 FYNNEI. V lost 6 bases and J lost 4, with 15 bases in between. The CDR3 length is 14 residues. Complete variable domain (other parts from reference TRBV2 and TRBJ1-2): EPEVTQTPSHQVTQMGQEVILRCVPISNHLYFYWYRQILGQKVEFLVSFYNNEISEKSEIFDDQFSVERPDGSNFTLKIRSTKLEDSAMYFCASSRTDPTYGYTFGSGTRLTVV.

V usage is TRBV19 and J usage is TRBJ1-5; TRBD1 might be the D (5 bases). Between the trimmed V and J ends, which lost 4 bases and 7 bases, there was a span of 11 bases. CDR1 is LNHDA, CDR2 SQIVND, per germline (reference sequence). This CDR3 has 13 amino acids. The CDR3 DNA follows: TGTGCCAGTAGTAGGGGGACTGGACAGCCCCAGCATTTT. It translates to CASSRGTGQPQHF.

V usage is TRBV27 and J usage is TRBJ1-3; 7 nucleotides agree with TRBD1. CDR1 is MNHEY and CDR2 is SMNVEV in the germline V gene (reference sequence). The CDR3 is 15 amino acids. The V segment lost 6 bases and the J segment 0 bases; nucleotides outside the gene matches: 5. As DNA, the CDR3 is TGTGCCAGCAGCCGACAGGGCGACTCTGGAAACACCATATATTTT. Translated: CASSRQGDSGNTIYF.

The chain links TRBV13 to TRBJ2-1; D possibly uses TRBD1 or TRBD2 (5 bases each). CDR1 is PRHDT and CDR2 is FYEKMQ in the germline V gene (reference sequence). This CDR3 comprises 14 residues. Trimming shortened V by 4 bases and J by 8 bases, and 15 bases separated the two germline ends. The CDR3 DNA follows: TGTGCCAGCAGCTCAAGGGACCCCGTGGATGAGCAGTTCTTC. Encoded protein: CASSSRDPVDEQFF.

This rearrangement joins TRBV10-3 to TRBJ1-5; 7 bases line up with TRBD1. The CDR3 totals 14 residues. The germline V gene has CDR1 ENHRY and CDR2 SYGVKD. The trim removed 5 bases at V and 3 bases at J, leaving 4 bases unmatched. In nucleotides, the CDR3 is TGTGCCATCAGTACAGACAGGGACAATCAGCCCCAGCATTTT. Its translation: CAISTDRDNQPQHF.

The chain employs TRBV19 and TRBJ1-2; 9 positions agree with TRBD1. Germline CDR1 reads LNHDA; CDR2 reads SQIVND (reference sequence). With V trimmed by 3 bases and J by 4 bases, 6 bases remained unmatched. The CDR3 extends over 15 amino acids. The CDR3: CASSMRPGQGYGYTF. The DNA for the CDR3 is TGTGCCAGTAGTATGCGTCCGGGACAGGGCTATGGCTACACCTTC. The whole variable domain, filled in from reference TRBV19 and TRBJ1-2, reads DGGITQSPKYLFRKEGQNVTLSCEQNLNHDAMYWYRQDPGQGLRLIYYSQIVNDFQKGDIAEGYSVSREKKESFPLTVTSAQKNPTAFYLCASSMRPGQGYGYTFGSGTRLTVV.

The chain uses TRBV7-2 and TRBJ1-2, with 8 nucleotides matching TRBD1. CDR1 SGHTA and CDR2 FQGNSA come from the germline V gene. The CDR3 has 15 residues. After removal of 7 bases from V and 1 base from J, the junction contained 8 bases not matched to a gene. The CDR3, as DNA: TGTGCCAGCATCCCGGACAGGGCCCTTAACTATGGCTACACCTTC. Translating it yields CASIPDRALNYGYTF.

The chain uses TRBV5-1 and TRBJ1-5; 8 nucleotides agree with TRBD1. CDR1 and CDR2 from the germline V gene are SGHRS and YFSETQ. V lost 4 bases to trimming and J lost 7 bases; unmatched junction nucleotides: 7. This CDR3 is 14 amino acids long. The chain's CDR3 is CASSPDRGGQPQHF. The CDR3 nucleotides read TGCGCCAGCAGCCCAGACAGGGGAGGGCAGCCCCAGCATTTT.

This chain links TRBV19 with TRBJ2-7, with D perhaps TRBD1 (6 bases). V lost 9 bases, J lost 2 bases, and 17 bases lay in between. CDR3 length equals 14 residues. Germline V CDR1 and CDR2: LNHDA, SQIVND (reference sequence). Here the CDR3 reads CASSPRDKTYEQYV. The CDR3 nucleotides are TGTGCCAGCTCCCCCCGGGACAAGACCTACGAGCAGTACGTC.

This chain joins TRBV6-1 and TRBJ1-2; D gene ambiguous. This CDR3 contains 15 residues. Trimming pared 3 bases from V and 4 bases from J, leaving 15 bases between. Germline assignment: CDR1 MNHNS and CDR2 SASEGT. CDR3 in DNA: TGTGCCAGCAGTGATACCTTTGGAGGAGCCTATGGCTACACCTTC. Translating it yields CASSDTFGGAYGYTF.

CDR3 sequence (DNA): TGTGCCAGCAGCTTAGACCGAGGTAGCGGCGGTGAGACCCAGTACTTC. It codes for CASSLDRGSGGETQYF. This sequence joins TRBV11-2 and TRBJ2-5; possibly TRBD2 for D (6 bases). Between the trimmed V and J ends, which lost 0 bases and 5 bases, there was a span of 16 bases. The germline gives CDR1 SGHAT, CDR2 FQNNGV. This CDR3 has 16 residues. Full variable domain (remainder filled in from reference TRBV11-2 and TRBJ2-5): EAGVAQSPRYKIIEKRQSVAFWCNPISGHATLYWYQQILGQGPKLLIQFQNNGVVDDSQLPKDRFSAERLKGVDSTLKIQPAKLEDSAVYLCASSLDRGSGGETQYFGPGTRLLVL.

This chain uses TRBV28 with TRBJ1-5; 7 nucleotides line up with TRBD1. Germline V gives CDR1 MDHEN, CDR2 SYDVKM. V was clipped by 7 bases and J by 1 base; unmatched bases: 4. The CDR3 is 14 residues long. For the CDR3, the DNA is TGTGCCAGCAACAGGGGCCCGAGCAATCAGCCCCAGCATTTT. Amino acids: CASNRGPSNQPQHF.

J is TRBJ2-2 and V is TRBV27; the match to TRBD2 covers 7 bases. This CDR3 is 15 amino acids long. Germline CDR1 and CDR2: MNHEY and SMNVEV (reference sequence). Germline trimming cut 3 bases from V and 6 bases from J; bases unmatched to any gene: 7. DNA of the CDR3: TGTGCCAGCAGTTTTCACGGGACTACCGCCGGGGAGCTGTTTTTT. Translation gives CASSFHGTTAGELFF.

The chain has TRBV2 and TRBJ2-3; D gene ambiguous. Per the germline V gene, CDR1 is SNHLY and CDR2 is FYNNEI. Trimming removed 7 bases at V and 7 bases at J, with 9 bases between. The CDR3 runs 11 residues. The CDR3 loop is CASTGSNTQYF. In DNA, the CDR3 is TGTGCCAGCACCGGAAGCAATACGCAGTATTTT.

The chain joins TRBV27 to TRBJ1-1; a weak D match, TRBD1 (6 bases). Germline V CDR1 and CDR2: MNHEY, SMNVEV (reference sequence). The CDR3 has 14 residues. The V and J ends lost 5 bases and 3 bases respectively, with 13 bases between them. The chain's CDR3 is CASSRTGQYTEAFF. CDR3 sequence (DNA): TGTGCCAGCAGTCGCACCGGACAGTACACTGAAGCTTTCTTT.